The clone carrying this T cell receptor (beta chain) was seen many times. The V end lost 3 bases, the J end lost 11 bases, and 17 bases lay between the germline ends. CDR1 and CDR2 from the germline V gene are SGDLS and YYNGEE. This CDR3 spans 13 amino acids. The sample is drawn from a study of Graves' ophthalmopathy and Graves' hyperthyroidism. RNA transcripts were the template, and TCR beta CDR3 regions were amplified from them. Amplification began with first-round RT-PCR using HTBI primers, then second-round multiplex PCR was performed. TCRdb re-called the multiplex PCR reads with MiXCR, one entry per CDR3 protein. The repertoire includes under 350,000 distinct CDR3 sequences, 17% of them detected once, and 9% to 15% sits in the top ten.

The J gene is TRBJ1-1, the V gene TRBV9, with D possibly matching TRBD1 (6 bases). This receptor was obtained from an adult man with Graves' ophthalmopathy. Sequencing was carried out using peripheral blood. CDR3 nucleotide sequence: TGTGCCAGCAGCGACGCGACAGGCGTGGGCGCTTTCTTT. Its translation: CASSDATGVGAFF.